The rows below give T cell receptor beta chains drawn from one sample of a study of cytomegalovirus exposure and HLA in healthy donors. Assay: immunoSEQ multiplex PCR; the TCRdb copy retains only in-frame clones and omits some. The data show 150,000 or so clones, with 60% to 85% seen just once and roughly 4.2% held by the top ten. The sequenced sample consisted of PBMCs. These TCRs come from a woman aged 40 to 50 in good health and CMV-seronegative. Each CDR3 is given with its conserved first and last residue. A D gene is named only where the DNA matches it firmly. Not every row has a clone size; where given, it reads once, few, many or a size class.

J,D,size,length,V,CDR3,DNA
TRBJ1-1,.,.,14,TRBV6-1,CASRATGRNTEAFF,TGTGCCAGCAGGGCCACAGGGCGGAACACTGAAGCTTTCTTT
TRBJ1-1,.,.,16,TRBV9,CASSSHGEGGTTEAFF,TGTGCCAGCAGCTCACATGGGGAGGGAGGGACCACTGAAGCTTTCTTT
TRBJ2-7,.,.,14,TRBV7-2,CASSLVPGAYEQYF,TGTGCCAGCAGCTTAGTCCCGGGGGCCTACGAGCAGTACTTC
TRBJ1-2,TRBD1,.,14,TRBV19,CASSITDRVYGYTF,TGTGCCAGTAGTATAACGGACAGGGTATATGGCTACACCTTC
TRBJ1-2,.,.,10,TRBV30,CAWGAHGYTF,TGTGCCTGGGGAGCCCATGGCTACACCTTC
TRBJ1-3,.,.,15,TRBV5-6,CASSPRARGGNTIYF,TGTGCCAGCAGCCCCAGGGCCAGGGGAGGAAACACCATATATTTT
TRBJ1-1,TRBD1,few,15,TRBV2,CASGQGALTNTEAFF,TGTGCCAGTGGACAGGGGGCACTGACGAACACTGAAGCTTTCTTT
TRBJ1-1,TRBD1,.,16,TRBV5-1,CASSLGDRQMNTEAFF,TGCGCCAGCAGCTTGGGGGACAGGCAGATGAACACTGAAGCTTTCTTT
TRBJ2-1,TRBD2,.,13,TRBV19,CASSTGLAGGRFF,TGTGCCAGTAGTACAGGACTAGCGGGAGGGCGCTTCTTC
TRBJ2-1,TRBD2,.,15,TRBV5-1,CASSLGTSGSNEQFF,TGCGCCAGCAGCTTGGGCACTAGCGGGAGTAATGAGCAGTTCTTC
TRBJ2-3,.,once,17,TRBV29-1,CSVVIGAFSGSTDTQYF,TGCAGCGTTGTAATAGGGGCATTTAGCGGTAGCACAGATACGCAGTATTTT
TRBJ1-4,TRBD1,.,14,TRBV11-3,CASRRQGANEKLFF,TGTGCCAGCCGTCGACAGGGGGCTAATGAAAAACTGTTTTTT
TRBJ1-3,TRBD1,once,16,TRBV4-1,CASSRPLTGAGNTIYF,TGCGCCAGCAGCCGACCTTTAACAGGGGCTGGAAACACCATATATTTT
TRBJ2-5,TRBD1,.,15,TRBV6-1,CASSVRQGARETQYF,TGTGCCAGCAGTGTTAGACAGGGGGCGAGGGAGACCCAGTACTTC
TRBJ1-3,.,.,13,TRBV29-1,CSVLYNSGNTIYF,TGCAGCGTCCTGTATAACTCTGGAAACACCATATATTTT
TRBJ1-1,TRBD1,.,14,TRBV2,CASSVARGRTEAFF,TGTGCCAGCAGTGTGGCCAGGGGGAGGACTGAAGCTTTCTTT
TRBJ1-3,.,.,13,TRBV6-1,CASVIPLGNTIYF,TGTGCCAGCGTTATCCCCCTAGGTAACACCATATATTTT
TRBJ2-1,TRBD2,.,16,TRBV27,CASSSLAGVVHNEQFF,TGTGCCAGCAGTTCACTAGCGGGGGTTGTCCACAATGAGCAGTTCTTC
TRBJ2-6,TRBD2,few,17,TRBV27,CASMGLAGRSGANVLTF,TGTGCCAGCATGGGACTAGCGGGACGCTCTGGGGCCAACGTCCTGACTTTC
TRBJ2-1,TRBD2,.,14,TRBV11-3,CASSFLAGGREQFF,TGTGCCAGCAGCTTTCTAGCGGGAGGGAGGGAGCAGTTCTTC
TRBJ1-2,.,.,17,TRBV4-2,CASSQLSGGAGRGGYTF,TGTGCCAGCAGCCAATTATCCGGGGGGGCAGGGAGGGGTGGCTACACCTTC
TRBJ1-1,.,.,18,TRBV5-1,CASSRGVRRIRWNTEAFF,TGCGCCAGCAGCCGGGGAGTTCGTCGAATCAGGTGGAACACTGAAGCTTTCTTT
TRBJ2-3,.,.,13,TRBV18,CASSPPSTDTQYF,TGTGCCAGCTCACCACCCAGTACAGATACGCAGTATTTT
TRBJ2-5,.,.,13,TRBV5-1,CASSLQGQETQYF,TGCGCCAGCAGCTTGCAGGGACAAGAGACCCAGTACTTC
TRBJ1-1,.,.,15,TRBV11-2,CASSLIQGRDTEAFF,TGTGCCAGCAGCTTAATCCAGGGGCGAGATACTGAAGCTTTCTTT
TRBJ1-1,.,few,13,TRBV10-1,CASTTGGGAEAFF,TGCGCCAGCACGACAGGTGGGGGGGCTGAAGCTTTCTTT
TRBJ2-6,TRBD1,.,20,TRBV5-1,CASSLGVGTARSSGANVLTF,TGCGCCAGCAGCTTGGGGGTAGGGACAGCCCGAAGCTCTGGGGCCAACGTCCTGACTTTC
TRBJ1-2,.,.,15,TRBV9,CASSVAQGANYGYTF,TGTGCCAGCAGCGTGGCACAGGGTGCTAACTATGGCTACACCTTC
TRBJ1-5,.,once,13,TRBV6-5,CASRTGKNQPQHF,TGTGCCAGCAGGACAGGAAAAAATCAGCCCCAGCATTTT
TRBJ1-2,TRBD1,.,15,TRBV6-6,CASSSGQALNYGYTF,TGTGCCAGCAGTTCCGGACAGGCCCTAAACTATGGCTACACCTTC
TRBJ1-6,.,few,15,TRBV11-2,CASSLDRSLNSPLHF,TGTGCCAGCAGCTTAGACCGCAGTCTCAATTCACCCCTCCACTTT
TRBJ2-5,TRBD1,once,16,TRBV19,CASSTSRGLGEETQYF,TGTGCCAGTAGTACCTCCAGGGGGCTTGGGGAAGAGACCCAGTACTTC
TRBJ1-1,TRBD1,.,18,TRBV7-9,CASPSSGQFPRGDTEAFF,TGTGCCAGCCCGTCGTCGGGACAGTTCCCTCGGGGAGACACTGAAGCTTTCTTT
TRBJ1-4,.,few,13,TRBV29-1,CSVGAVRGEKLFF,TGCAGCGTTGGCGCGGTTCGGGGTGAAAAACTGTTTTTT
TRBJ2-2,TRBD1,.,15,TRBV6-4,CASSVQGALTGELFF,TGTGCCAGCAGCGTACAGGGGGCCTTAACCGGGGAGCTGTTTTTT
TRBJ2-7,.,.,12,TRBV28,CASSSVSYEQYF,TGTGCCAGCAGTTCAGTCTCCTACGAGCAGTACTTC
TRBJ2-1,TRBD2,.,16,TRBV28,CASSRSGTSGGDEQFF,TGTGCCAGCAGCAGGTCCGGGACTAGCGGGGGAGATGAGCAGTTCTTC
TRBJ2-7,TRBD1,.,15,TRBV11-3,CASSSNKGAGYEQYF,TGTGCCAGCAGCTCGAATAAGGGGGCTGGCTACGAGCAGTACTTC
TRBJ2-1,TRBD2,.,17,TRBV19,CASSSPSGTMGYNEQFF,TGTGCCAGTAGTTCCCCATCCGGGACTATGGGCTACAATGAGCAGTTCTTC
TRBJ1-5,.,.,15,TRBV10-3,CAIRKNRDSNQPQHF,TGTGCCATCAGGAAGAACAGGGATAGCAATCAGCCCCAGCATTTT
TRBJ2-2,.,.,15,TRBV9,CASRESGGNTGELFF,TGTGCCAGCAGAGAGAGCGGAGGGAACACCGGGGAGCTGTTTTTT
TRBJ1-4,.,once,16,TRBV2,CASSEALGGGDEKLFF,TGTGCCAGCAGTGAAGCGCTTGGGGGAGGGGATGAAAAACTGTTTTTT
TRBJ2-3,.,.,15,TRBV11-2,CASSLAGMGTDTQYF,TGTGCCAGCAGCTTAGCAGGGATGGGCACAGATACGCAGTATTTT
TRBJ1-4,TRBD1,.,17,TRBV19,CASRAGQGATLFQKLFF,TGTGCCAGTAGAGCGGGACAGGGGGCTACGTTGTTTCAAAAACTGTTTTTT
TRBJ2-7,.,.,14,TRBV27,CASSLALDFYEQYF,TGTGCCAGCAGTTTAGCCCTCGACTTCTACGAGCAGTACTTC
TRBJ2-1,.,.,14,TRBV10-3,CASNIADSYNEQFF,TGTGCCAGTAATATAGCGGATAGTTACAATGAGCAGTTCTTC
TRBJ2-7,TRBD1,.,12,TRBV29-1,CSVGQGGHEQYF,TGCAGCGTGGGACAGGGTGGCCACGAGCAGTACTTC
TRBJ2-3,TRBD2,.,14,TRBV7-7,CASSVGLAGEAQYF,TGTGCTAGCAGCGTAGGACTAGCGGGGGAGGCGCAGTATTTT
TRBJ1-2,.,.,14,TRBV5-8,CASSLGTGFYGYTF,TGTGCCAGCAGCTTGGGAACAGGGTTCTATGGCTACACCTTC
TRBJ1-1,.,.,14,TRBV5-1,CASSLDSRATEAFF,TGCGCCAGCAGCTTGGATTCGAGGGCCACTGAAGCTTTCTTT
TRBJ2-5,TRBD1,.,15,TRBV19,CASSPGQAASKTQYF,TGTGCCAGTAGTCCTGGACAGGCTGCCTCGAAGACCCAGTACTTC
TRBJ2-1,TRBD1,.,18,TRBV29-1,CSVEGSRGSLSSYNEQFF,TGCAGCGTTGAAGGGTCCAGGGGGAGCCTCAGCTCCTACAATGAGCAGTTCTTC
TRBJ1-6,.,.,15,TRBV10-3,CAISVDRSNNSPLHF,TGTGCCATCAGTGTAGACAGATCCAATAATTCACCCCTCCACTTT
TRBJ2-5,.,.,14,TRBV10-1,CASSDPGPQETQYF,TGCGCCAGCAGTGACCCCGGTCCTCAAGAGACCCAGTACTTC
TRBJ2-2,TRBD1,.,15,TRBV2,CASSAFTGGPGELFF,TGTGCCAGCAGTGCCTTTACAGGGGGGCCCGGGGAGCTGTTTTTT
TRBJ2-1,.,once,11,TRBV6-1,CASLRTGEQFF,TGTGCCAGCTTGCGTACAGGGGAGCAGTTCTTC
TRBJ2-5,TRBD1,once,18,TRBV27,CASSLRGLGTGGEKTQYF,TGTGCCAGCAGTTTACGCGGTCTCGGGACAGGGGGCGAGAAGACCCAGTACTTC
TRBJ1-2,TRBD1,.,13,TRBV19,CASSVTGIRGYTF,TGTGCCAGTAGCGTGACAGGGATTCGCGGCTACACCTTC
TRBJ2-7,TRBD2,.,16,TRBV9,CASSVTSGGRAREQYF,TGTGCCAGCAGCGTGACTAGCGGGGGCCGGGCCCGCGAGCAGTACTTC